This entry lists 14 T cell receptor beta chains sequenced from one sample in a study of T cell repertoires in cytomegalovirus infection. Their antigen targets remain unknown. TCRdb passed the reads through MiXCR, listing each CDR3 protein once. The table lists 80,000 or so distinct CDR3 sequences, approximately 39% of them singletons. Sequenced here: CD8+ T cells from cultured PBMCs, sampled from culture after CMV antigen stimulation. Receptors were obtained from a human donor in good health (CMV status not recorded). Some clones in this sample may be carry-over from other donors' samples.

This clonotype was picked up many times. The V gene is TRBV7-2, the J gene TRBJ1-2; 7 bases agree with TRBD1. CDR3 length: 18 residues. Per the germline V gene, CDR1 is SGHTA and CDR2 is FQGNSA. V shed 5 bases, J shed 3 bases, and the junction held 18 bases outside the gene matches. CDR3 sequence reads: CASSARTGLQYADYGYTF. The CDR3 coding sequence is TGTGCCAGCAGCGCCCGGACAGGCTTACAGTATGCCGACTATGGCTACACCTTC. The whole variable domain, filled in from reference TRBV7-2 and TRBJ1-2, reads GAGVSQSPSNKVTEKGKDVELRCDPISGHTALYWYRQSLGQGLEFLIYFQGNSAPDKSGLPSDRFSAERTGGSVSTLTIQRTQQEDSAVYLCASSARTGLQYADYGYTFGSGTRLTVV.

This clonotype appeared a few times. The chain recombines TRBV12-3 or TRBV12-4 with TRBJ2-2; D is undetermined. The CDR3 is 17 amino acids. V lost 7 bases and J 1 base, leaving 19 bases between the germline ends. The CDR3 DNA reads TGTGCCAGCACCATGTGGCCAGGACCCGGGAACACCGGGGAGCTGTTTTTT. Translation gives CASTMWPGPGNTGELFF.

In its sample, this clonotype was seen a few times. The genes are TRBV27 and TRBJ2-1; unclear D gene. The CDR3 spans 10 residues. Looked up from germline, CDR1 is MNHEY and CDR2 is SMNVEV (reference sequence). V gave up 6 bases and J gave up 8 bases, with 5 bases separating them. CDR3 DNA sequence: TGTGCCAGCAGGGGTCATGAGCAGTTCTTC. It encodes CASRGHEQFF.

This clonotype was recorded many times. This chain joins TRBV7-9 and TRBJ1-1; 10 positions match TRBD1. Trimming took 3 bases from V and 1 from J; bases not matched to a gene: 8. The CDR3 runs to 17 residues. Germline values: CDR1 SEHNR, CDR2 FQNEAQ (reference sequence). The CDR3 is CASSFGTGEIRNTEAFF. The CDR3 region has the DNA TGTGCCAGCAGCTTCGGGACAGGGGAAATTCGGAACACTGAAGCTTTCTTT.

The rearrangement joins TRBV7-3 to TRBJ2-1; 8 positions agree with TRBD2. V lost 7 bases to trimming and J lost 1 base; unmatched junction nucleotides: 6. Looked up from germline, CDR1 is SGHTA and CDR2 is FQGTGA. The CDR3 is made up of 15 amino acids. The CDR3 reads CASIPGLGSYNEQFF. CDR3 DNA: TGTGCCAGCATCCCGGGACTAGGTTCCTACAATGAGCAGTTCTTC.

The table lists this clonotype with a count of one. This chain joins TRBV27 and TRBJ1-2; 10 bases fit TRBD1. J was trimmed by 4 bases and V by 6 bases; bases with no gene match: 2. Germline CDR1 MNHEY, CDR2 SMNVEV (reference sequence). The CDR3 has 13 residues. The CDR3 is CASSRQGAYGYTF. CDR3 nucleotides: TGTGCCAGCAGCCGACAGGGGGCCTATGGCTACACCTTC.

CDR3 in amino acids: CASSGLPNTGELFF. CDR3 nucleotides: TGCGCCAGCAGTGGACTCCCAAACACCGGGGAGCTGTTTTTT. The genes are TRBV5-1 and TRBJ2-2, with D possibly being TRBD2 (5 bases). Germline V CDR1 and CDR2: SGHRS, YFSETQ. V lost 5 bases, J lost 2 bases, and 10 bases lay in between. The CDR3 has 14 amino acids.

This chain links TRBV20-1 with TRBJ2-3; unclear D gene. The CDR3 is 14 amino acids. V lost 0 bases and J 2 bases, leaving 9 bases between the germline ends. Germline lookup yields CDR1 DFQATT and CDR2 SNEGSKA (reference sequence). The CDR3 coding sequence is TGCAGTGCTAGAGATTGGGGAACCACAGATACGCAGTATTTT. Translating it yields CSARDWGTTDTQYF.

This clonotype came up a few times. This chain uses TRBV4-1 with TRBJ1-5; TRBD1 is a possible D gene (6 bases). Trimming shortened V by 1 base and J by 5 bases, and 9 bases separated the two germline ends. The CDR3 totals 14 residues. The germline V gene has CDR1 MGHRA and CDR2 YSYEKL. CDR3 nucleotide sequence: TGCGCCAGCAGCCAAGGGACAGTTTATCAGCCCCAGCATTTT. Translated: CASSQGTVYQPQHF.

The chain uses TRBV12-3 or TRBV12-4 and TRBJ2-7; D is uncertain. This CDR3 is 12 amino acids long. The ends were cut back, 3 bases at V and 6 bases at J, with 9 bases in the middle. The CDR3 nucleotides are TGTGCCAGCAGTTTTGGCGTGGGCGAGCAGTACTTC. It is translated as CASSFGVGEQYF.

This clonotype was seen a single time. The V and J genes are TRBV5-1 and TRBJ1-1, with D perhaps TRBD1 (6 bases). The CDR3 length is 16 residues. Germline CDR1 SGHRS, CDR2 YFSETQ. Trimming stripped 4 bases from V and 0 bases from J, with 16 bases between. CDR3 residues: CASSGIFGGLNTEAFF. The DNA of the CDR3 is TGCGCCAGCAGCGGGATTTTTGGGGGCCTGAACACTGAAGCTTTCTTT.

This clonotype was counted a few times. The chain couples TRBV2 to TRBJ2-7; TRBD2 matches at 11 bases. The CDR3 consists of 15 residues. V was clipped by 4 bases and J by 1 base; unmatched bases: 3. Germline CDR1 is SNHLY and CDR2 is FYNNEI. The CDR3 region is CASSAGLAASYEQYF. The CDR3 DNA sequence: TGTGCCAGCAGTGCGGGACTAGCGGCGTCCTACGAGCAGTACTTC. The full variable domain, in which reference TRBV2 and TRBJ2-7 provide the parts outside the CDR3, is EPEVTQTPSHQVTQMGQEVILRCVPISNHLYFYWYRQILGQKVEFLVSFYNNEISEKSEIFDDQFSVERPDGSNFTLKIRSTKLEDSAMYFCASSAGLAASYEQYFGPGTRLTVT.

This chain joins TRBV7-2 and TRBJ2-7, with a weak D call TRBD1 (7 bases). V lost 0 bases, J lost 4 bases, and 13 bases lay in between. The CDR3 length is 15 residues. Germline assignment: CDR1 SGHTA and CDR2 FQGNSA. CDR3 bases: TGTGCCAGCAGCTTAGCGAGCAGGGGGACTTACGAGCAGTACTTC. Translated, it gives CASSLASRGTYEQYF.

This chain links TRBV6-4 with TRBJ2-3; 12 bases fit TRBD2. V lost 6 bases and J lost 4; bases outside the gene matches: 5. CDR1 is MRHNA and CDR2 is SNTAGT in the germline V gene. The CDR3 extends over 15 amino acids. The CDR3 DNA reads as TGTGCCAGCAGCTCTAGCGGGGGGGCCGCAGATACGCAGTATTTT. Residues: CASSSSGGAADTQYF.